This TCR beta chain was sequenced during a study of long-term antiretroviral therapy in people with HIV. The study's findings and limits: An increase in diversity followed ART, yet levels stayed below transplant donor controls. Blood was collected between the mid-2000s and the late 2010s, possibly under older ART regimens.

About this clone: The antigen remains undetermined.

Samples were assayed with immunoSEQ v3.0 at survey level. Data came from immunoSEQ multiplex PCR; TCRdb stores just in-frame clones and leaves some out. Among around 30,000 clones listed, 95% were seen once. The germline gives CDR1 PRHDT, CDR2 FYEKMQ (reference sequence). The CDR3 extends over 14 amino acids. V lost 0 bases and J 1 base, leaving 5 bases between the germline ends. The receptor was derived from a man aged 30 to 39 with HIV. V gene TRBV13 combines with J gene TRBJ2-3; no definite D call. The input for sequencing was unsorted PBMCs, taken 5.3 years after starting antiretroviral therapy. The CDR3 region is CASSLGSRTDTQYF. CDR3 coding DNA: TGTGCCAGCAGCTTAGGAAGTCGCACAGATACGCAGTATTTT.